This T cell receptor beta chain was identified during a study of cytomegalovirus exposure and HLA in healthy donors. Clones were sequenced by immunoSEQ multiplex PCR, and TCRdb holds only the in-frame ones, with some missing. The table has some 140,000 clones, 86% seen once. This CDR3 is built from 16 residues. CDR1 is MGHRA and CDR2 is YSYEKL in the germline V gene. V was pared by 2 bases and J by 5 bases, with 9 bases of the junction left unmatched. V is TRBV4-1 and J is TRBJ2-7, with 10 bases lining up with TRBD2. The receptor comes from a man younger than 30 in good health and CMV-seronegative. Input material: PBMCs. In nucleotides, the CDR3 is TGCGCCAGCAGCCAAAGAGCGGGAGGGCCAGTTGACGAGCAGTACTTC. Translation gives CASSQRAGGPVDEQYF.